The entry below describes one T cell receptor (beta chain). This clone showed up just once. The antigen it recognizes is unknown. There are no base qualities to consult, and no much larger clone falls within one base. The data are from a study of Tregs in tolerant kidney transplant recipients (dated by TCRdb to the late 2010s). For the study in its entirety: Before combined kidney and bone marrow transplantation, this study identified donor-specific regulatory T cells using TCRbeta sequencing and then followed those same cells after transplant. TCRbeta repertoire sequencing was used in a few healthy controls to compare several methods for expanding Tregs specific for an allogeneic donor.

Study-wide conclusions, independent of this receptor: Expanding Tregs with activated donor B cells appeared to identify the most biologically relevant and donor-specific TCRbeta repertoire. Biological reproducibility was not directly assessed, although technical replication error appeared to be minimal. Because the study included only a small number of patients, the results must be confirmed in larger populations and under other immunosuppression protocols.

Unstimulated Tregs (CD4+CD25+CD127-), CD4+ non-Tregs (CD4+CD25-), CD4 and CD8 cells were FACS-sorted from thawed PBMCs. Blood from healthy controls was obtained either from healthy volunteers or as purchased buffy coats. Healthy control blood was processed by Ficoll density gradient to PBMCs and cryopreserved; patient PBMCs were collected before and after transplant. Genomic DNA was extracted from sorted cells with the QIAGEN DNeasy Blood and Tissue Kit for TCRbeta CDR3 sequencing. Through immunoSEQ, high-throughput TCRbeta CDR3 sequencing was done commercially, including PCR amplification with internal controls and bias correction. Per the authors' processing: Unique productive TCRbeta sequences were defined by CDR3 nucleotide sequence where primers matched, and otherwise by CDR3 amino acid sequence together with Vbeta and Jbeta genes. Sorting error was corrected by removing sequences shared between sorted populations at a frequency ratio of 2:1 or less, and the remaining shared sequences were assigned to the higher population. Sequences were defined as donor-reactive when expanded at least 5-fold in CFSE-low cells versus unstimulated cells and present at a frequency of at least 0.01% in CFSE-low cells. Jensen-Shannon divergence calculated on the top 100 TCRbeta sequences ranked by frequency was used to measure repertoire divergence. For samples with multiple sequencing runs, sorting error was corrected separately for each run before the runs were pooled. Imported from immuneACCESS, the table was reduced by TCRdb to in-frame sequences with V and J called. These copies leave out some clones; in studies compared against another copy, an unresolved V gene accounts for under half, and the cause of the remainder is not known. V, J and clone size derive from that table, while D and trimming were established from the DNA sequence. The sample table contains roughly 250,000 clones; only one count was recorded for approximately 84% of them. The ten top clones hold less than 0.75% of the sample.

Reading the germline V gene (reference sequence) gives CDR1 LNHDA and CDR2 SQIVND. From cysteine to phenylalanine, the CDR3 is 14 amino acids long. Just the 42-base CDR3 DNA is kept, in frame starting at base 1. Relative to germline, V is 2 bases shorter and J is 8 bases shorter, with 10 bases between their ends. The receptor comes from a human donor in good health. This receptor chain uses TRBV19 and TRBJ1-6; TRBD1 is a possible D gene, resting on 6 matching bases. The source material was CD4+ T cells from blood. The CDR3 region: CASSIRGADSPLHF. The DNA sequence is as follows: TGTGCCAGTAGTATACGGGGGGCGGATTCACCCCTCCACTTT.